This TCR beta chain originates from a study of tumor-infiltrating lymphocytes in primary liver carcinoma. Study details: All patients had surgically resected primary liver carcinoma. The study obtained roughly 3.5 to 7.13 million productive TCRbeta reads per sample, similar across tissue types.

In addition to blood RNA drawn from unsorted whole blood, germline DNA was extracted. Patients showed chronic HBV infection and an absence of prior treatment. The template, roughly 550 ng total RNA, yielded TCR beta cDNA made with a constant-region primer. Library construction for TCR beta comprised three nested multiplex PCR rounds performed with slightly modified ARM-PCR. The study ran its first two PCR rounds for 9 to 10 cycles each, using TRBV1-TRBV30 forward primers and a C-beta reverse primer. TCRdb used MiXCR to reprocess the multiplex PCR reads, holding one entry per CDR3 protein. Here the sample spans about 180,000 distinct CDR3 sequences, over 50% being singletons. The germline V gene has CDR1 SGHAT and CDR2 FQNNGV. CDR3 length: 10 amino acids. For this clonotype: This sequence may be a read error, since a much larger clone differs from it by one base.

This sequence joins TRBV11-2 and TRBJ2-5; D is uncertain. The receptor was derived from a man aged 40-55 years with primary liver carcinoma and hepatitis B virus infection. The sample comprised peripheral blood. CDR3 protein: CVSSSETQYF. CDR3 in DNA: TGTGTCAGCAGCTCGGAGACCCAGTACTTC.